This T cell receptor beta chain was observed in a study of blood T cell repertoires in COVID-19. Study-level information: The samples span acute and convalescent COVID-19 from the United States, Italy and Spain.

This clone was seen more than once but under ten times. Other DNA variants within this sample encode the same CDR3. The CDR3 length is 13 residues. Germline assignment: CDR1 LNHDA and CDR2 SQIVND (reference sequence). Trimming left V 3 bases short and J 4 bases short, with 7 bases between. Original analysis: Amplifying reference gene primers gave estimates of nucleated cell counts. Sequencing was performed with immunoSEQ multiplex PCR; in TCRdb, only in-frame clones are kept and a portion is missing. V and J calls and clone size are copied from that table; D and trimming were computed from the DNA. This sample has tens of thousands of clones, with around 88% found just once.

Specimen: peripheral blood. V gene TRBV19 combines with J gene TRBJ1-5; D is perhaps TRBD1 (5 bases). This receptor was obtained from a man aged 55 to 70 with acute or convalescent COVID-19. In DNA, the CDR3 is TGTGCCAGTAGTATTTCAGGGAATCAGCCCCAGCATTTT. Translation: CASSISGNQPQHF.